A selection of T cell receptor beta chains follows, all from one sample in a study of human CD8 memory T cell subsets. TCRdb redid the calling of the 5' RACE reads with MiXCR, one entry per CDR3 protein. The sample carries roughly 8,300 distinct CDR3 sequences, under 5% recorded once. Source material: CD8+ T cells from PBMCs. Source of these receptors: a human donor in good health. The CDR3 runs from the conserved cysteine through the conserved F or W. D genes are given only for firm matches. The size entry is marked missing in some rows and otherwise reads once, few, many or a size class.

v_call	j_call	clone_size	d_call	cdr3_aa	cdr3_nt
TRBV6-1	TRBJ2-2	many	TRBD1	CASTWTGEAGELFF	TGTGCCAGCACCTGGACAGGGGAGGCGGGGGAGCTGTTTTTT
TRBV29-1	TRBJ2-1	many	TRBD2	CSVEEPRLAASYNEQFF	TGCAGCGTTGAAGAACCGCGACTAGCGGCTTCCTACAATGAGCAGTTCTTC
TRBV4-1	TRBJ2-1	many	TRBD2	CASSQGLASNEQFF	TGCGCCAGCAGCCAAGGACTAGCGAGCAATGAGCAGTTCTTC
TRBV6-5	TRBJ2-1	few	TRBD2	CASSPGLADEQFF	TGTGCCAGCAGCCCGGGACTAGCCGATGAGCAGTTCTTC
TRBV24-1	TRBJ2-7	few	.	CAVHAVPNEQYF	TGTGCCGTACATGCAGTTCCGAACGAGCAGTACTTC
TRBV9	TRBJ1-3	many	.	CAAKLAEQGSSVYTIYF	TGTGCCGCCAAACTCGCTGAACAGGGAAGTAGTGTATACACCATATATTTT
TRBV5-6	TRBJ1-5	many	.	CASSLGDFSNQPQHF	TGTGCCAGCAGCTTGGGGGATTTTTCTAATCAGCCCCAGCATTTT
TRBV5-6	TRBJ1-6	few	.	CASSFAGGNSPLHF	TGTGCCAGCAGCTTTGCTGGAGGTAATTCACCCCTCCACTTT
TRBV12-3/TRBV12-4	TRBJ2-2	medium-sized	.	CASSLGDSPNTGELFF	TGTGCCAGCAGCCTAGGGGACTCCCCGAACACCGGGGAGCTGTTTTTT
TRBV4-1	TRBJ2-1	many	.	CASSPRGEDNEQFF	TGCGCCAGCAGCCCCCGCGGGGAGGACAATGAGCAGTTCTTC
TRBV27	TRBJ2-7	many	.	CASSLEGHSSYEQYF	TGTGCCAGCAGTTTAGAGGGACACAGCTCCTACGAGCAGTACTTC
TRBV11-2	TRBJ2-5	many	.	CASSLVVGETQYF	TGTGCCAGCAGCTTAGTGGTTGGGGAGACCCAGTACTTC
TRBV27	TRBJ2-3	many	.	CASSFNLGGPTDTQYF	TGTGCCAGCAGTTTTAACCTAGGAGGGCCCACAGATACGCAGTATTTT
TRBV29-1	TRBJ2-1	many	TRBD1	CSVDLEDRAYNEQFF	TGCAGCGTCGACCTCGAGGACAGGGCCTACAATGAGCAGTTCTTC
TRBV12-3/TRBV12-4	TRBJ1-1	many	TRBD1	CASSLAPGQRNTEAFF	TGTGCCAGCAGTTTAGCTCCGGGACAGCGGAACACTGAAGCTTTCTTT
TRBV6-2/TRBV6-3	TRBJ2-1	many	.	CASSYGQQHNEQFF	TGTGCCAGCAGTTACGGACAGCAACACAATGAGCAGTTCTTC
TRBV6-6	TRBJ2-5	.	.	CASSPLGLAMVETQYF	TGTGCCAGCAGTCCCCTGGGGCTAGCGATGGTTGAGACCCAGTACTTC
TRBV14	TRBJ2-7	many	.	CASSHRGGRTYEQYF	TGTGCCAGCAGCCATCGCGGGGGCCGGACCTACGAGCAGTACTTC
TRBV7-7	TRBJ2-1	few	TRBD2	CASSAGGGNEQFF	TGTGCCAGCAGCGCCGGCGGGGGAAATGAGCAGTTCTTC
TRBV19	TRBJ2-3	.	.	CASSMMGVTTDTQYF	TGTGCCAGTAGTATGATGGGGGTTACCACAGATACGCAGTATTTT
TRBV6-1	TRBJ2-7	few	.	CASTSGQEGSEQYF	TGTGCCAGCACTTCGGGACAAGAAGGATCCGAGCAGTACTTC
TRBV6-6	TRBJ2-7	few	TRBD1	CASSLLGTEAYYEQYF	TGTGCCAGCAGCCTCCTGGGGACAGAGGCCTACTACGAGCAGTACTTC
TRBV4-2	TRBJ1-6	many	.	CASSQGAISPLHF	TGTGCCAGCAGCCAAGGGGCCATCTCACCCCTCCACTTT
TRBV4-3	TRBJ2-7	many	.	CASSQARHLSYEQYF	TGCGCCAGCAGCCAAGCTCGCCACCTCTCCTACGAGCAGTACTTC
TRBV27	TRBJ2-7	many	TRBD1	CASRGDSNYEQYF	TGTGCCAGCAGAGGGGACAGTAACTACGAGCAGTACTTC
TRBV18	TRBJ1-5	many	TRBD1	CASSPGTVSNQPQHF	TGTGCCAGCTCACCCGGGACAGTTAGCAATCAGCCCCAGCATTTT
TRBV28	TRBJ1-5	medium-sized	.	CASSLPRGPQHF	TGTGCCAGCAGTTTACCCAGAGGGCCCCAGCATTTT
TRBV7-9	TRBJ2-1	.	.	CASSALPGHHNEQFF	TGTGCCAGCAGCGCCTTACCGGGACATCACAATGAGCAGTTCTTC
TRBV3-1	TRBJ2-7	many	.	CASSHGQYSYEQYF	TGTGCCAGCAGCCACGGACAATACTCCTACGAGCAGTACTTC
TRBV20-1	TRBJ2-1	few	.	CSAHFSSTSRHNEQFF	TGCAGTGCTCACTTCTCGTCGACTAGTCGCCACAATGAGCAGTTCTTC
TRBV6-6	TRBJ1-2	medium-sized	TRBD1	CASSYSPGGNYGYTF	TGTGCCAGCAGTTACTCCCCAGGGGGCAACTATGGCTACACCTTC
TRBV6-2/TRBV6-3	TRBJ1-1	many	.	CASSTRRGSTEAFF	TGTGCCAGCAGTACTCGGCGGGGGAGCACTGAAGCTTTCTTT
TRBV7-8	TRBJ2-4	many	TRBD2	CASSSRLAGGKNIQYF	TGTGCCAGCAGCTCCCGACTAGCGGGGGGAAAAAACATTCAGTACTTC
TRBV2	TRBJ2-2	many	.	CASQSQGLYTGELFF	TGTGCCAGCCAATCACAGGGTCTTTACACCGGGGAGCTGTTTTTT
TRBV4-2	TRBJ2-5	many	TRBD2	CASSQGLAGGPETQYF	TGTGCCAGCAGCCAAGGACTAGCGGGGGGGCCGGAGACCCAGTACTTC
TRBV28	TRBJ1-5	many	.	CASSLSLGGQPQHF	TGTGCCAGCAGTTTATCCCTGGGGGGACAGCCCCAGCATTTT
TRBV28	TRBJ1-3	medium-sized	.	CASSPAENLGNTIYF	TGTGCCAGCAGCCCCGCAGAAAACCTTGGAAACACCATATATTTT
TRBV6-2/TRBV6-3	TRBJ2-1	medium-sized	.	CASSYTSSGPNEQFF	TGTGCCAGCAGTTACACCTCCAGCGGTCCAAATGAGCAGTTCTTC
TRBV29-1	TRBJ2-7	many	.	CSVDSSLRLWQYF	TGCAGCGTTGACAGTAGTCTACGCCTCTGGCAGTACTTC
TRBV20-1	TRBJ2-5	many	TRBD2	CSARVTSGRQETQYF	TGCAGTGCTAGAGTTACTAGCGGGCGCCAAGAGACCCAGTACTTC
TRBV4-2	TRBJ2-2	few	.	CASSQGSEDSANTGELFF	TGTGCCAGCAGCCAAGGCTCTGAGGACAGCGCGAACACCGGGGAGCTGTTTTTT
TRBV7-2	TRBJ2-7	many	.	CASSLALALDEQYF	TGTGCCAGCAGCTTAGCCCTAGCGTTGGACGAGCAGTACTTC
TRBV7-2	TRBJ2-5	.	.	CASRQLMGLMETQYF	TGTGCCAGCAGGCAGCTGATGGGACTCATGGAGACCCAGTACTTC
TRBV11-3	TRBJ2-1	.	.	CASSPNSYNEQFF	TGTGCCAGCAGCCCCAACTCCTACAATGAGCAGTTCTTC
TRBV27	TRBJ2-3	few	.	CASSEGGDTQYF	TGTGCCAGCAGTGAGGGGGGCGATACGCAGTATTTT
TRBV19	TRBJ2-1	many	TRBD1	CASSIFQGVIQHNEQFF	TGTGCCAGTAGTATTTTCCAGGGGGTTATCCAACACAATGAGCAGTTCTTC
TRBV10-3	TRBJ2-7	many	.	CAISGGTEQYF	TGTGCCATCAGTGGGGGTACCGAGCAGTACTTC
TRBV4-2	TRBJ2-1	many	TRBD2	CASSRPGTSGRAGEQFF	TGTGCCAGCAGCCGCCCCGGGACTAGCGGGAGGGCCGGTGAGCAGTTCTTC
TRBV7-2	TRBJ2-3	medium-sized	.	CASSSTFATDTQYF	TGTGCCAGCAGTTCCACGTTCGCGACAGATACGCAGTATTTT
TRBV19	TRBJ2-7	few	.	CASSKTQVPSYEQYF	TGTGCCAGTAGTAAAACACAGGTTCCCTCCTACGAGCAGTACTTC
TRBV28	TRBJ2-3	many	.	CASLDPDTQLTDTQYF	TGTGCCAGCCTAGACCCGGACACCCAGCTCACAGATACGCAGTATTTT
TRBV12-3/TRBV12-4	TRBJ1-1	.	.	CASSGRVDTEAFF	TGTGCCAGCAGTGGGAGGGTCGACACTGAAGCTTTCTTT
TRBV4-2	TRBJ2-2	many	TRBD1	CASSLTGANTGELFF	TGTGCCAGCAGCCTGACAGGGGCGAACACCGGGGAGCTGTTTTTT
TRBV2	TRBJ2-7	many	.	CASSDPGESDEQYF	TGTGCCAGCAGTGATCCCGGGGAGAGCGACGAGCAGTACTTC
TRBV12-3/TRBV12-4	TRBJ2-3	many	.	CASSLGTSSTDTQYF	TGTGCCAGCAGTTTAGGCACCTCTAGCACAGATACGCAGTATTTT
TRBV27	TRBJ2-1	few	.	CASSSGSNEQFF	TGTGCCAGCAGTTCCGGGTCCAATGAGCAGTTCTTC